This T cell receptor beta chain was identified during a study of cytomegalovirus exposure and HLA in healthy donors. PCR involved 60 Vbeta and 13 Jbeta primers. Sequencing was performed with immunoSEQ multiplex PCR; in TCRdb, only in-frame clones are kept and a portion is missing. Here the sample spans about 160,000 clones, around four fifths being singletons. Study-wide results and caveats: Researchers reported from a later analysis that most CMV-associated TCR beta chains appeared HLA-restricted. Association with HLA alleles at 0.05 false discovery rate was found for about 17,000 TCR beta sequences in a later analysis.

Worth noting for this clone: Its antigen is not known.

The sample comprised PBMCs. This receptor was taken from a female donor in good health and CMV-seronegative.

CDR3: CASSRADSNYGYTF. CDR3 sequence (DNA): TGTGCCAGCAGCCGAGCCGACAGTAATTATGGCTACACCTTC. This chain links TRBV6-5 with TRBJ1-2, with a possible D match to TRBD1 (5 bases). The length of the CDR3 is 14 residues. Trimming removed 6 bases from V and 5 bases from J, with 16 bases in between. The V gene's germline CDR1 is MNHEY and CDR2 SVGAGI.